This is a list of T cell receptor beta chains from one sample in a study of T-cell memory formation after mild COVID-19. One entry per CDR3 protein results from TCRdb running MiXCR on the 5' RACE reads. The sample includes about 210,000 distinct CDR3 sequences, around 30% seen only once; the top ten take 9.5% to 12%. The specimen sequenced was PBMCs or a T cell subset sorted from them (not recorded which). The receptors stem from an adult woman who had mild COVID-19 (a few samples of this study predate the infection). Cell type and time point are not known. Each CDR3 is given with its conserved first and last residue. The D gene is left open where the match is weak. Clone size is given for some rows only: seen once, a few or many times, or a class if the clone is expanded.

clone size	J gene	CDR3 length	V gene	D gene	CDR3 DNA	CDR3 protein
.	TRBJ1-2	17	TRBV27	TRBD1	TGTGCCAGCAGTCCCCGTCCGTTGGGGACAGGAGGCTATGGCTACACCTTC	CASSPRPLGTGGYGYTF
many	TRBJ1-1	16	TRBV5-1	TRBD1	TGCGCCAGCAGCTTGGGACCCGGACAGGGAGGCACTGAAGCTTTCTTT	CASSLGPGQGGTEAFF
few	TRBJ2-5	15	TRBV15	TRBD1	TGTGCCACCAGCTCCCGGACAGGGGGCCGAGAGACCCAGTACTTC	CATSSRTGGRETQYF
.	TRBJ1-2	13	TRBV10-3	.	TGTGCCATCAGTGACGATGACAAATATGGCTACACCTTC	CAISDDDKYGYTF
.	TRBJ2-1	16	TRBV4-3	.	TGCGCCAGCAGCCGGGAGGCGGTGACCTCCTACAATGAGCAGTTCTTC	CASSREAVTSYNEQFF
.	TRBJ2-1	15	TRBV5-5	TRBD1	TGTGCCAGCAGCGTCCAGGGGGCCTCCTACAATGAGCAGTTCTTC	CASSVQGASYNEQFF
few	TRBJ2-7	16	TRBV18	.	TGTGCCAGCTCACCATGGAGCGGGTCGGATACCTACGAGCAGTACTTC	CASSPWSGSDTYEQYF
.	TRBJ2-5	14	TRBV12-3/TRBV12-4	TRBD1	TGTGCCAGCAGTCGGGACAGGACGCAAGAGACCCAGTACTTC	CASSRDRTQETQYF
.	TRBJ2-3	14	TRBV2	.	TGTGCCAGCGGCAAGGGGGGATCCACAGATACGCAGTATTTT	CASGKGGSTDTQYF
.	TRBJ2-7	13	TRBV25-1	TRBD1	TGTGCCAGCAGGGGTAGACAGGGGGAAGAGCAGTACTTC	CASRGRQGEEQYF
.	TRBJ1-5	18	TRBV15	.	TGTGCCACCAGGAGGGGGGAGGCGAGGTATGGTGGCAATCAGCCCCAGCATTTT	CATRRGEARYGGNQPQHF
few	TRBJ2-7	13	TRBV29-1	.	TGCAGCGTTGAAGAAGGGCAGGGTTACGAGCAGTACTTC	CSVEEGQGYEQYF
.	TRBJ1-1	15	TRBV7-9	.	TGTGCCAGCAGCTCGGTAAAAGGATTGAACACTGAAGCTTTCTTT	CASSSVKGLNTEAFF
few	TRBJ1-4	11	TRBV6-1	.	TGTGCCAGCAGAGCTAATGAAAAACTGTTTTTT	CASRANEKLFF
.	TRBJ2-2	16	TRBV18	.	TGTGCCAGCTCACCACGGCGGAAAGTTAACACCGGGGAGCTGTTTTTT	CASSPRRKVNTGELFF
few	TRBJ2-5	13	TRBV11-2	.	TGTGCCAGCAGCCCGTGGCGGGGAGAGACCCAGTACTTC	CASSPWRGETQYF
.	TRBJ2-1	15	TRBV20-1	.	TGCAGTGCTAGAGAGGCCCGGGTAGTGACCAATGAGCAGTTCTTC	CSAREARVVTNEQFF
few	TRBJ1-2	14	TRBV12-3/TRBV12-4	.	TGTGCCACCCTGCTCTGGGGGAGCGACTATGGCTACACCTTC	CATLLWGSDYGYTF
few	TRBJ2-5	12	TRBV20-1	.	TGCAGTGCAAAGGGGTTGGGAGAGACCCAGTACTTC	CSAKGLGETQYF
.	TRBJ1-1	15	TRBV9	.	TGTGCCAGCAGCGTGCCCCCCGAGGGGATGCGGACGGCTTTCTTT	CASSVPPEGMRTAFF
few	TRBJ2-5	16	TRBV11-2	TRBD2	TGTGCCAGCAGCCCCCGGGCTAGCGGGGGGCAAGAGACCCAGTACTTC	CASSPRASGGQETQYF
.	TRBJ1-1	14	TRBV11-3	.	TGTGCCAGCAGCACTACAGGGAGGGGGACTGAAGCTTTCTTT	CASSTTGRGTEAFF